The present T cell receptor beta chain was sequenced within a study of human T cells and chemical hapten exposure. Study background: The study sensitized with 2% DPC on a roughly 2 cm by roughly 2 cm patch of upper inner arm skin. Alopecia areata, totalis or universalis affected patients, mainly female.

Described time point: pre-sensitization, week 0. Treatment given: therapeutic diphenylcyclopropenone sensitization with weekly scalp DPC. Unfractionated whole blood yielded the extracted total RNA. CDR1 is MDHEN and CDR2 is SYDVKM in the germline V gene. Unmatched junction bases numbered 7, after V lost 8 bases and J lost 7 bases. This CDR3 spans 13 amino acids. The study used a library that attached unique molecular identifiers to individual cDNA molecules. TCRdb ran MiXCR on the RACE reads and lists one entry per CDR3 protein. The profile shows 300,000 to 450,000 distinct CDR3 sequences, around 5.5% of them singletons.

The gene calls are TRBV28 and TRBJ2-1; 8 bases align to TRBD2. The TCR was taken from a woman between 50 and 59 years old with alopecia areata. Some clones in this sample may be carry-over from other donors' samples. Sequencing used whole blood, obtained in connection with sensitization to the hapten diphenylcyclopropenone (DPC). CDR3 DNA: TGTGCCAGCGGCTTACCTAGCGGGAATGAGCAGTTCTTC. This codes for CASGLPSGNEQFF.